What follows are 10 T cell receptor beta chains derived from one specimen sequenced in a study of T cell repertoires in cytomegalovirus infection (dated by TCRdb to about 2019). Their antigen targets remain unknown. Taken with the paper, the label for treatment or condition translates to: in vitro stimulation with specific CMV peptide epitopes to enrich CMV-specific T cells. Sequencing used an Illumina HiSeq 1500. TCRdb took the public reads, trimmed them with fastp at Q25, ran MiXCR for clone calling and kept in-frame beta chains. Merged by CDR3 protein, the rows form single entries marked with the most common genes and DNA. The sample table contains under 50,000 distinct CDR3 sequences; only one count was recorded for about 20% of them. The ten largest clones take up roughly 90% of the sample. This specimen consisted of CD8+ T cells from cultured PBMCs, obtained from culture after CMV antigen stimulation. The receptors originated from a human donor in good health (CMV status not recorded). Some clones in this sample may be carry-over from other donors' samples.

This clonotype appeared a few times. The chain is built from TRBV5-6 and TRBJ1-1; the match to TRBD1 covers 7 bases. Losses at the gene ends were 3 bases for V and 0 bases for J; bases not matched to a gene: 8. This CDR3 contains 16 residues. Germline loops: CDR1 SGHDT, CDR2 YYEEEE. The DNA for the CDR3 is TGTGCCAGCAGCTCGCAGACAGGGACCATGAACACTGAAGCTTTCTTT. Its translation: CASSSQTGTMNTEAFF.

The V and J genes are TRBV29-1 and TRBJ2-6, with 9 bases that match TRBD1. The CDR3 spans 17 residues. V lost 5 bases to trimming and J lost 0 bases; unmatched junction nucleotides: 8. CDR1 and CDR2 from the germline V gene are SQVTM and ANQGSEA. CDR3 DNA sequence: TGCAGCGTTTTCGATCGGGACAGGGTCTCTGGGGCCAACGTCCTGACTTTC. It is translated as CSVFDRDRVSGANVLTF.

This clonotype was seen a few times. The chain employs TRBV7-2 and TRBJ2-1, with 8 positions matching TRBD2. Germline CDR1 and CDR2: SGHTA and FQGNSA. The V gene end was trimmed by 4 bases and the J gene end by 0 bases; junction bases not matched to a gene: 5. The length of the CDR3 is 16 residues. DNA for the CDR3: TGTGCCAGCAGCTCACGCCTAGCGGGCTCCTACAATGAGCAGTTCTTC. It encodes CASSSRLAGSYNEQFF.

The J gene is TRBJ2-7, the V gene TRBV6-5, with D perhaps TRBD1 or TRBD2 (5 bases each). Looked up from germline, CDR1 is MNHEY and CDR2 is SVGAGI. The CDR3 is made up of 14 amino acids. V shed 0 bases and J shed 4 bases, with 10 bases lying between them. Here the CDR3 DNA reads TGTGCCAGCAGTTACTCCCCGGGGCCATACGAGCAGTACTTC. It specifies CASSYSPGPYEQYF.

This sequence joins TRBV27 and TRBJ2-7; 9 bases are shared with TRBD1. V was clipped by 8 bases and J by 3 bases; unmatched bases: 8. Germline V gene data show CDR1 as MNHEY and CDR2 as SMNVEV (reference sequence). The CDR3 extends over 14 amino acids. CDR3 sequence reads: CASQPGQGLYEQYF. CDR3 coding DNA: TGTGCCAGCCAACCGGGACAGGGACTCTACGAGCAGTACTTC.

With respect to this clonotype: At one end, the junction sequence differs from germline, possibly due to a read error. The chain recombines TRBV12-3 or TRBV12-4 with TRBJ2-3; D perhaps matches TRBD2 (7 bases). The CDR3 length is 14 residues. The CDR3 region is CVSSLGGATDTQYF. DNA of the CDR3: TGTGTCAGCAGTTTAGGGGGGGCCACAGATACGCAGTATTTT.

This clonotype was observed a handful of times. The chain is built from TRBV6-1 and TRBJ2-5; 8 bases agree with TRBD1. CDR1 and CDR2 from the germline V gene are MNHNS and SASEGT. The CDR3 length is 16 residues. Germline trimming cut 0 bases from V and 4 bases from J; bases unmatched to any gene: 7. The CDR3 spells CASSEAAGGGGETQYF. CDR3 in DNA: TGTGCCAGCAGTGAAGCAGCAGGGGGCGGAGGAGAGACCCAGTACTTC.

This chain uses TRBV7-6 with TRBJ2-5; D not certain. This CDR3 region has 16 residues. Germline V gives CDR1 SGHVS, CDR2 FNYEAQ. The V end was cut by 1 base, the J end by 1 base, with 13 bases between. CDR3 bases: TGTGCCAGCAGCTTAGAAGCCCGTGGCTTCCAAGAGACCCAGTACTTC. Its translation is CASSLEARGFQETQYF.

The chain is built from TRBV7-8 and TRBJ2-3; tentative D call: TRBD1 (5 bases). The V end was cut by 5 bases, the J end by 8 bases, with 20 bases between. The CDR3 length is 15 residues. Germline V gene lookup returns CDR1 SGHVS and CDR2 FQNEAQ. CDR3 protein: CASSPRTRSPPTQYF. Written as DNA, the CDR3 is TGTGCCAGCAGCCCGAGGACACGGAGCCCGCCTACGCAGTATTTT.

This CDR3 is CASSLREGLQETQYF. The CDR3 bases are TGTGCCAGCAGCTTGCGGGAGGGCCTTCAAGAGACCCAGTACTTC. The gene calls are TRBV3-1 and TRBJ2-5, with 9 bases fitting TRBD2. Trimming at V came to 5 bases and at J to 2 bases, leaving 6 bases not matched to a gene. The CDR3 is 15 residues long. Germline values: CDR1 LGHDT, CDR2 YNNKEL (reference sequence).